This T cell receptor (beta chain) was recorded in a study of human T cells and chemical hapten exposure. Background on the study: Epicutaneous patch tests delivered 0.01% DPC to the upper back, with evaluation at 6 days. Points from the study as a whole: A positive correlation with patch test score was found for PT1 expanded TCR counts.

Regarding time point: patch test 2, 6 weeks after DPC sensitization. Treatment reported: therapeutic diphenylcyclopropenone sensitization with weekly scalp DPC. V lost 7 bases, J lost 9 bases, and 11 bases stayed unmatched. CDR1 and CDR2 from the germline V gene are SNHLY and FYNNEI. This CDR3 has 14 amino acids. The table lists this clonotype with many counts. Its specificity is not known. Via MiXCR, TCRdb re-called the RACE reads, giving one row per CDR3 protein. This table has 73,000 or so distinct CDR3 sequences, around 8.8% appearing once. The TCR sequence derives from a woman aged 45-60 years with alopecia areata. Some clones in this sample may be carry-over from other donors' samples. This chain connects TRBV2 to TRBJ1-5; the match to TRBD1 covers 8 bases. Source: whole blood, taken in connection with sensitization to the hapten diphenylcyclopropenone (DPC). The CDR3 reads CASKSDREMRPQHF. CDR3 bases: TGTGCCAGCAAGTCGGACAGGGAGATGCGGCCCCAGCATTTT.